The 5 T cell receptor beta chains below come from one sample, sequenced in a study of control samples from healthy donors and cancer patients. The protocol was immunoSEQ multiplex PCR, while the TCRdb copy is restricted to in-frame clones and leaves out a portion. The repertoire has fewer than 70,000 clones, approximately 94% of them found once; the top ten carry roughly 4%. The material sequenced was blood. Source of these receptors: a man younger than 45 in good health.

The chain joins TRBV5-4 to TRBJ1-4; D remains unclear. This CDR3 has 14 amino acids. Between the trimmed V and J ends, which lost 2 bases and 4 bases, there was a span of 9 bases. CDR1 is SGHNT, CDR2 YYREEE, per germline (reference sequence). CDR3 DNA sequence: TGTGCCAGCAGCTTCGGGCAGGATAATGAAAAACTGTTTTTT. Amino acid sequence: CASSFGQDNEKLFF. Full variable domain (outside the CDR3, taken from reference TRBV5-4 and TRBJ1-4): ETGVTQSPTHLIKTRGQQVTLRCSSQSGHNTVSWYQQALGQGPQFIFQYYREEENGRGNFPPRFSGLQFPNYSSELNVNALELDDSALYLCASSFGQDNEKLFFGSGTQLSVL.

This clone was seen just once. The chain combines TRBV3-1 (or the pseudogene TRBV3-2) with TRBJ2-3; no clear D gene. V was clipped by 2 bases and J by 6 bases, with 9 bases between them. The CDR3 extends over 13 amino acids. Germline CDR1 is LGHDT and CDR2 is YNNKEL (reference sequence). The DNA for the CDR3 is TGTGCCAGCAGCCAACAAGCAAGGGATACGCAGTATTTT. Its protein is CASSQQARDTQYF.

The V and J genes are TRBV5-6 and TRBJ1-1; D gene uncertain. The V end was cut by 0 bases, the J end by 4 bases, with 10 bases between. The CDR3 consists of 14 residues. Germline assignment: CDR1 SGHDT and CDR2 YYEEEE. This CDR3 is CASSLGAGPTEAFF. The CDR3 nucleotides read TGTGCCAGCAGCTTGGGGGCGGGCCCCACTGAAGCTTTCTTT.

This clone has just one count. V usage is TRBV5-1 and J usage is TRBJ1-5; 12 bases match TRBD1. Trimming cost V 1 base and J 7 bases; bases outside gene matches: 6. Germline CDR1 reads SGHRS; CDR2 reads YFSETQ. The CDR3 sequence is 16 residues long. The CDR3 sequence is CASSLTGTGGGQPQHF. The CDR3 DNA follows: TGCGCCAGCAGCTTGACCGGGACAGGGGGCGGACAGCCCCAGCATTTT.

This chain joins TRBV7-6 and TRBJ2-7; 7 bases fit TRBD1. This CDR3 has 13 residues. In germline, CDR1 is SGHVS, CDR2 FNYEAQ. Trimming took 1 base from V and 6 from J; bases not matched to a gene: 3. The CDR3 DNA follows: TGTGCCAGCAGCTTAGGGGCAGGGGGCGAGCAGTACTTC. Amino acids: CASSLGAGGEQYF. The whole variable domain, filled in from reference TRBV7-6 and TRBJ2-7, reads GAGVSQSPRYKVTKRGQDVALRCDPISGHVSLYWYRQALGQGPEFLTYFNYEAQQDKSGLPNDRFSAERPEGSISTLTIQRTEQRDSAMYRCASSLGAGGEQYFGPGTRLTVT.